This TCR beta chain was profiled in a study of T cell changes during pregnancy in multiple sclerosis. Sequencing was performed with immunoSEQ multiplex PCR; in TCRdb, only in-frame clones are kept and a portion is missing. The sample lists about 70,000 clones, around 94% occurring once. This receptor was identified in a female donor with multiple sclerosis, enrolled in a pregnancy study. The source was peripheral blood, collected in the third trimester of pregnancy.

CDR3 bases: TGTGCCAGCAGTTCCTTATCAGATACGCAGTATTTT. Its translation: CASSSLSDTQYF. V gene TRBV6-5 combines with J gene TRBJ2-3; no firm D call. CDR3 size: 12 residues. Germline lookup yields CDR1 MNHEY and CDR2 SVGAGI. Deletions cut 4 bases from V and 4 bases from J, with 6 bases between.